Listed here is a single TCR beta chain. V dropped 0 bases and J dropped 1 base, with 7 bases sitting between them. Looked up from germline, CDR1 is LGHNA and CDR2 is YSLEER. This CDR3 is 15 amino acids long. This specimen belongs to a study of cytomegalovirus exposure and HLA in healthy donors. PCR involved 60 Vbeta and 13 Jbeta primers. Under the authors' procedure: An analysis performed later counted around 86 million unique TCR beta chains (roughly 11 million of them shared). Method: immunoSEQ multiplex PCR; TCRdb's copy keeps in-frame clones and lacks some. V and J calls and clone size are copied from that table; D and trimming were computed from the DNA. Here the sample spans about 160,000 clones, approximately 83% being singletons.

Material for sequencing was PBMCs. The chain recombines TRBV4-3 with TRBJ1-5; D might be TRBD1 (5 bases). This clonotype was sampled from a boy aged 2 to 10 in good health and CMV-seronegative. The CDR3, as DNA: TGCGCCAGCAGCCAAGATCGGGGGAGCAATCAGCCCCAGCATTTT. It translates to CASSQDRGSNQPQHF.